Listed below are T cell receptor beta chains from one sample, sequenced in a study of glioma-infiltrating T cells after dendritic cell vaccination. The assay was immunoSEQ multiplex PCR, and TCRdb's table has in-frame clones only and misses some. This sample carries under 40,000 clones, 90% to 95% of them seen once, and the ten largest clones take around 2.1%. Sample: blood, taken before dendritic cell vaccination. The receptors here all came from a human donor with glioblastoma. The CDR3 runs from the conserved cysteine through the conserved F or W. The D gene is left open where the match is weak. Clone size is shown for a subset of rows, as once, few, many or a class of expanded clone.

NA	TRBJ1-2	TRBV19	NA	TGTGCCAGTAGTATAGTTCACACGGACAGTCGTGGCTACACCTTC	CASSIVHTDSRGYTF
NA	TRBJ2-1	TRBV5-1	NA	TGCGCCAGCAGCCTATTGACAGGAGACAATGAGCAGTTCTTC	CASSLLTGDNEQFF
NA	TRBJ2-3	TRBV7-8	NA	TGTGCCAGCAGCTTAACGGCTAGCGCTGGCACAGATACGCAGTATTTT	CASSLTASAGTDTQYF
few	TRBJ2-1	TRBV18	TRBD1	TGTGCCAGCTCAAGATCCGGGACAGGGAATGAGCAGTTCTTC	CASSRSGTGNEQFF
NA	TRBJ1-2	TRBV2	NA	TGTGCCAGCAATAGACCCGGGAAGGGCTACACCTTC	CASNRPGKGYTF
NA	TRBJ2-5	TRBV5-1	NA	TGCGCCAGCAGCTCTGTCGCGGTCGGGGAGACCCAGTACTTC	CASSSVAVGETQYF
NA	TRBJ1-1	TRBV5-5	TRBD1	TGTGCCAGCAGTCGGGGACAGGGGGACACTGAAGCTTTCTTT	CASSRGQGDTEAFF
once	TRBJ2-1	TRBV30	NA	TGTGCCTGCTTGGAGGGTGGGTTTAACAATGAGCAGTTCTTC	CACLEGGFNNEQFF
NA	TRBJ2-7	TRBV10-3	TRBD2	TGTGCCATCAGCTCGACTAGCGGGGGATCCTACGAGCAGTACTTC	CAISSTSGGSYEQYF
NA	TRBJ2-5	TRBV5-1	TRBD2	TGCGCCAGCAGCTCGCCGGGACTAGGGGGTCTGGAGACCCAGTACTTC	CASSSPGLGGLETQYF
NA	TRBJ2-7	TRBV5-4	TRBD2	TGTGCCAGCAGCTTTCCGGGGGAGGGGCTGAACGAGCAGCACTTC	CASSFPGEGLNEQHF
once	TRBJ2-1	TRBV5-1	TRBD2	TGCGCCAGCAGCTTTGTCCTAGCGGGGTTCAATGAGCAGTTCTTC	CASSFVLAGFNEQFF
NA	TRBJ1-5	TRBV27	NA	TGTGCCAGCAGTTCCTTCTCAGGGATTAATCAGCCCCAGCATTTT	CASSSFSGINQPQHF
NA	TRBJ1-2	TRBV6-1	TRBD1	TGTGCCAGCAGTACCCGACAGGGTCCGGCCTATGGCTACACCTTC	CASSTRQGPAYGYTF
NA	TRBJ1-5	TRBV7-9	TRBD1	TGTGCCAGCAGCCACCGGGACAGCGCCTATAGCAATCAGCCCCAGCATTTT	CASSHRDSAYSNQPQHF
once	TRBJ1-1	TRBV4-1	NA	TGCGCCAGCAGCCAGGAATACAGGGTCAGTAGCACTGAAGCTTTCTTT	CASSQEYRVSSTEAFF
NA	TRBJ2-6	TRBV27	NA	TGTGCCAGCAGTAGGGGGTTTGCTGGGGCCAACGTCCTGACTTTC	CASSRGFAGANVLTF
NA	TRBJ2-7	TRBV11-3	TRBD1	TGTGCCAGCAGCTTGGGACAGCTTTACGAGCAGTACTTC	CASSLGQLYEQYF
NA	TRBJ2-7	TRBV7-9	NA	TGTGCCAGCAGCTTTACCAGCTCCTACGAGCAGTACTTC	CASSFTSSYEQYF
few	TRBJ1-4	TRBV19	TRBD1	TGTGCCAGTAGTACCCGGGACAGTGAAAAACTGTTTTTT	CASSTRDSEKLFF
NA	TRBJ2-7	TRBV10-3	NA	TGTGCCATCAGTAGAGGCGGGACAGTAGACTCCGAGCAGTACTTC	CAISRGGTVDSEQYF
few	TRBJ1-1	TRBV5-5	NA	TGTGCCAGCAGCTTACAGGGAGAGTTGGGTGAAGCTTTCTTT	CASSLQGELGEAFF
NA	TRBJ2-7	TRBV6-1	TRBD2	TGTGCCAGCAGTGTTGATAGCGGGGGGTCCTACGAGCAGTACTTC	CASSVDSGGSYEQYF
NA	TRBJ2-7	TRBV27	TRBD1	TGTGCCAGCAGTTTATCGCCCAGTCGGGACAGGGGGTTCTACGAGCAGTACTTC	CASSLSPSRDRGFYEQYF
NA	TRBJ2-7	TRBV27	NA	TGTGCCAGCGGGCAGTCGTTTGGCTACGAGCAGTACTTC	CASGQSFGYEQYF
NA	TRBJ2-3	TRBV6-1	NA	TGTGCCAGCAGTGAAGCGCCGGGAACAGATACGCAGTATTTT	CASSEAPGTDTQYF
NA	TRBJ2-3	TRBV12-5	TRBD2	TGTGCTAGTGGTTTGGGGAGACTAGCGGGTAGCACAGATACGCAGTATTTT	CASGLGRLAGSTDTQYF
once	TRBJ1-1	TRBV10-3	NA	TGTGCCATCAGTGAGAGGACTCCGAACACTGAAGCTTTCTTT	CAISERTPNTEAFF
NA	TRBJ1-2	TRBV28	NA	TGTGCCAGCAGTTTAGTTCGGGGTGGGGGCTACACCTTC	CASSLVRGGGYTF
NA	TRBJ2-7	TRBV19	NA	TGTGCCAGTAGTATAGATCGAGGTACAAGCGTCTACGAGCAGTACTTC	CASSIDRGTSVYEQYF